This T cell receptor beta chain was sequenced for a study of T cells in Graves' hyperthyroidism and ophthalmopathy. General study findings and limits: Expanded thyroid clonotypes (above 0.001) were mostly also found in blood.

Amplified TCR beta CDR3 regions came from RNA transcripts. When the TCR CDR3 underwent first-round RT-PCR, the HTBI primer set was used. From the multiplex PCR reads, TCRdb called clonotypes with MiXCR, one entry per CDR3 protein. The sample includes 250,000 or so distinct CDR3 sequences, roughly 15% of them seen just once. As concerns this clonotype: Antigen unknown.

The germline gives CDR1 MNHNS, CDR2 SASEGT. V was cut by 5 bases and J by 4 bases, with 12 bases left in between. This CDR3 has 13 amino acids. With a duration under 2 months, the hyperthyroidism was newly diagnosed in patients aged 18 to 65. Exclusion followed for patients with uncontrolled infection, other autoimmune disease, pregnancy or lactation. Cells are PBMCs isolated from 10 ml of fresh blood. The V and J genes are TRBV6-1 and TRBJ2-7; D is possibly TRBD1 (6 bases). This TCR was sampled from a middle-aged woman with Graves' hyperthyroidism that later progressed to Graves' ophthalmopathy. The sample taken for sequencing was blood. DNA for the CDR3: TGTGCCAGCAGTCGAATACAGGGATACGAGCAGTACTTC. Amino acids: CASSRIQGYEQYF.